Listed below are T cell receptor beta chains from one sample, sequenced in a study of HIV-infected children after antiretroviral therapy interruption. Each CDR3 protein gets one entry after TCRdb re-called the 3' RACE reads with MiXCR. The data contain 30,000 to 50,000 distinct CDR3 sequences, about 6% of them singletons. Sample: CD45RA+ CD4+ T cells from PBMCs, pooled from several time points, taken from a donor given antiretroviral therapy, either interrupted or continuous. These receptors were obtained from a pool of human donors with HIV. The CDR3 runs from the conserved cysteine through the conserved F or W. The D gene is left open where the match is weak. The size entry is marked missing in some rows and otherwise reads once, few, many or a size class.

d_gene	abundance	v_gene	j_gene	CDR3aa	CDR3nt
-	medium-sized	TRBV19	TRBJ2-5	CASSIAGGNQDTQYF	TGTGCCAGCAGTATAGCTGGGGGGAACCAAGACACCCAGTACTTT
-	few	TRBV7-6	TRBJ2-6	CASSSQVGGAGANVLTF	TGTGCCAGCAGCTCCCAGGTTGGAGGTGCTGGGGCCAACGTCCTGACTTTC
TRBD2	many	TRBV10-3	TRBJ2-3	CAISELPSGGTDTQYF	TGTGCCATCAGTGAGTTGCCTAGCGGGGGCACAGATACGCAGTATTTT
-	many	TRBV12-3/TRBV12-4	TRBJ2-5	CASSYQETQYF	TGTGCCAGCAGTTACCAAGAGACCCAGTACTTC
-	many	TRBV29-1	TRBJ1-1	CSVESRLQLNTEAFF	TGCAGCGTTGAGTCGCGTCTTCAGCTGAACACTGAAGCTTTCTTT
TRBD2	-	TRBV23-1	TRBJ2-1	CASSQGTSGSHGEQFF	TGCGCCAGCAGTCAGGGGACTAGCGGGTCCCACGGAGAGCAGTTCTTC
-	-	TRBV12-3/TRBV12-4	TRBJ1-2	CASSSNYGYTF	TGTGCCAGCAGTTCTAACTATGGCTACACCTTC
-	few	TRBV6-2/TRBV6-3	TRBJ2-1	CASSYLRNEQFF	TGTGCCAGCAGTTATCTAAGGAATGAGCAGTTCTTC
TRBD1	many	TRBV28	TRBJ1-5	CASSQTQIQGMKPQHF	TGTGCCAGCAGCCAGACGCAAATACAGGGGATGAAGCCCCAGCATTTT
TRBD1	-	TRBV9	TRBJ1-2	CASSRQGDYGYTF	TGTGCCAGCTCGAGACAGGGGGACTATGGCTACACCTTC
TRBD1	few	TRBV20-1	TRBJ1-1	CSARSQGAYTEAFF	TGCAGTGCTAGATCGCAGGGGGCGTACACTGAAGCTTTCTTT
-	-	TRBV28	TRBJ2-2	CASSLVQASGELFF	TGTGCCAGCAGTTTAGTGCAGGCGTCCGGGGAGCTGTTTTTT
-	few	TRBV19	TRBJ1-5	CASSFRTVHSNQPQHF	TGTGCCAGTAGCTTTAGGACAGTTCATAGCAATCAGCCCCAGCATTTT
TRBD2	many	TRBV20-1	TRBJ2-1	CSAMGLAGNEQFF	TGCAGTGCCATGGGACTAGCGGGCAATGAGCAGTTCTTC
-	few	TRBV19	TRBJ1-5	CASSPHREENQPQHF	TGTGCCAGTAGCCCCCACAGGGAGGAAAATCAGCCCCAGCATTTT
-	many	TRBV20-1	TRBJ2-4	CSARGGLAKNIQYF	TGCAGTGCTAGAGGGGGACTAGCCAAAAACATTCAGTACTTC
TRBD1	many	TRBV7-9	TRBJ2-3	CASRKGQGVDTQYF	TGTGCCAGCAGAAAGGGACAGGGAGTGGATACGCAGTATTTT
-	many	TRBV5-1	TRBJ2-5	CASSPGETQYF	TGCGCCAGCAGCCCCGGAGAGACCCAGTACTTC
-	many	TRBV20-1	TRBJ2-7	CSAADAGYEQYF	TGCAGTGCCGCGGATGCAGGCTACGAGCAGTACTTC
TRBD1	many	TRBV7-9	TRBJ2-2	CASSTRGQWNTGELFF	TGTGCCAGCAGCACCCGGGGACAGTGGAACACCGGGGAGCTGTTTTTT
-	many	TRBV20-1	TRBJ2-3	CSAARGGGTDTQYF	TGCAGTGCTGCCCGAGGGGGGGGCACAGATACGCAGTATTTT
-	many	TRBV6-6	TRBJ1-1	CASSYDPTGGVGAFF	TGTGCCAGCAGTTACGACCCAACGGGGGGGGTGGGAGCTTTCTTT
TRBD1	few	TRBV6-1	TRBJ2-1	CASSKRDRSTYNEQFF	TGTGCCAGCAGTAAACGGGACAGATCGACCTACAATGAGCAGTTCTTC
-	-	TRBV19	TRBJ1-2	CASTREPGGYTF	TGTGCCAGTACCAGGGAACCGGGTGGCTACACCTTC
-	many	TRBV15	TRBJ2-2	CASSSRVDTGQLYF	TGTGCTAGCAGTAGTCGGGTGGACACCGGGCAGCTCTACTTT